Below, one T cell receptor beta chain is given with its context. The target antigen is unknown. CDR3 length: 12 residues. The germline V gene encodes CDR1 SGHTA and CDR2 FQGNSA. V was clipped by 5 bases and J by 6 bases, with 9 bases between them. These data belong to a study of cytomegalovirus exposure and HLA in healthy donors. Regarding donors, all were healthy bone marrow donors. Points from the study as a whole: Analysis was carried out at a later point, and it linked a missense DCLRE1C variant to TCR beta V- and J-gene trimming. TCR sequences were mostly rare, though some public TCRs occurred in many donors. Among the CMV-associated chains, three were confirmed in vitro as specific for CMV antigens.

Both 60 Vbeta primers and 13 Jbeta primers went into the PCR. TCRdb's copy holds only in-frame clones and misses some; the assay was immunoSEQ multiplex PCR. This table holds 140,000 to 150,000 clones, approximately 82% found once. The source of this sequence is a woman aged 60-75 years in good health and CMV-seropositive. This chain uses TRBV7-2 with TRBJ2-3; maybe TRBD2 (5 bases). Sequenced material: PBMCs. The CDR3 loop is CASSPGGDTQYF. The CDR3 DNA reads TGTGCCAGCAGCCCAGGAGGTGATACGCAGTATTTT.